These T cell receptor beta chains were read from a single sample in a study of blood T cell repertoires in COVID-19. Some clones are missing from TCRdb's copy, which holds only in-frame ones; the method was immunoSEQ multiplex PCR. The top ten hold less than 20% of the sample, which has around 87,000 clones, around four fifths seen once. Sequenced material: peripheral blood. The source of these receptors is a human donor in a cohort sampled during active COVID-19. Each CDR3 is given with its conserved first and last residue. D genes are given only for firm matches. A row's size may be missing; if present it is once, few, many or a size class.

D: TRBD2
J: TRBJ2-7
size: few
V: TRBV28
DNA: TGTGCCAGCAGTTCGGCGGGGGGGGGCTCCTACGAGCAGTACTTC
CDR3: CASSSAGGGSYEQYF

D: .
J: TRBJ1-2
size: .
V: TRBV7-9
DNA: TGTGCCAGCAGCTTATCGGGGGTCGGGGCTGTCGGCTACACCTTC
CDR3: CASSLSGVGAVGYTF

D: TRBD2
J: TRBJ2-1
size: .
V: TRBV15
DNA: TGTGCCACCAGCAGAGATACGGGGACTAGCGGGAGGGGGGTTGAGCAGTTCTTC
CDR3: CATSRDTGTSGRGVEQFF

D: TRBD2
J: TRBJ2-1
size: .
V: TRBV4-1
DNA: TGCGCCAGCAGCCAAGGGGAGGGGTCATATGAGCAGTTCTTC
CDR3: CASSQGEGSYEQFF

D: .
J: TRBJ2-6
size: .
V: TRBV11-2
DNA: TGTGCCAGCAGCTTAAGAGGTGCTGGGGCCAACGTCCTGACTTTC
CDR3: CASSLRGAGANVLTF

D: .
J: TRBJ2-5
size: .
V: TRBV7-8
DNA: TGTGCCAGCAGCACCCCAGGGAAAGAGACCCAGTACTTC
CDR3: CASSTPGKETQYF

D: TRBD2
J: TRBJ2-7
size: .
V: TRBV18
DNA: TGTGCCAGCTCATCGGTAGCGGGAGCATTCGAGCAGTACTTC
CDR3: CASSSVAGAFEQYF

D: TRBD1
J: TRBJ1-6
size: .
V: TRBV5-1
DNA: TGCGCCAGCAGCTTGGGCGGGACAGGGGTTAATTCACCCCTCCACTTT
CDR3: CASSLGGTGVNSPLHF

D: TRBD1
J: TRBJ2-3
size: .
V: TRBV28
DNA: TGTGCCAGCAGTTTAGACAGGGGGTCGACAGATACGCAGTATTTT
CDR3: CASSLDRGSTDTQYF

D: TRBD2
J: TRBJ2-7
size: .
V: TRBV28
DNA: TGTGCCAGCAGTCAAATGGGAGGGGTAGTCCACGAGCAGTACTTC
CDR3: CASSQMGGVVHEQYF

D: TRBD2
J: TRBJ2-1
size: .
V: TRBV11-2
DNA: TGTGCCAGCACCTCACTAGCGGGGGGCCGTAATGAGCAGTTCTTC
CDR3: CASTSLAGGRNEQFF

D: TRBD2
J: TRBJ2-1
size: .
V: TRBV3-1/TRBV3-2
DNA: TGTGCCAGCAGCCAATCGACTAGCGGAAACAATGAGCAGTTCTTC
CDR3: CASSQSTSGNNEQFF

D: .
J: TRBJ1-5
size: .
V: TRBV15
DNA: TGTGCCACCAGCAGAGATACCGGTTCCCTGGCCCAGCATTTT
CDR3: CATSRDTGSLAQHF

D: .
J: TRBJ2-7
size: .
V: TRBV19
DNA: TGTGCCAGTAGTAATGGACAGAATCACGGGGGGCTCTACGAGCAGTACTTC
CDR3: CASSNGQNHGGLYEQYF

D: TRBD1
J: TRBJ2-7
size: .
V: TRBV28
DNA: TGTGCCAGCAGTCCGGACAGGAGATCCTACGAGCAGTACTTC
CDR3: CASSPDRRSYEQYF

D: .
J: TRBJ2-7
size: .
V: TRBV11-2
DNA: TGTGCCAGCAGCACGGGACTTTTGGAGTACGAGCAGTACTTC
CDR3: CASSTGLLEYEQYF

D: TRBD1
J: TRBJ2-2
size: .
V: TRBV6-5
DNA: TGTGCCAGCAGGAACGACAGGGCTACCGGGGAGCTGTTTTTT
CDR3: CASRNDRATGELFF

D: TRBD2
J: TRBJ2-1
size: .
V: TRBV27
DNA: TGTGCCAGTAGCTATTTAGCGGGAGAAAACAATGAGCAGTTCTTC
CDR3: CASSYLAGENNEQFF

D: TRBD1
J: TRBJ2-1
size: once
V: TRBV7-2
DNA: TGTGCCAGCAGCCATTCCGGGACAGGGGGTGGTGGTGAGCAGTTCTTC
CDR3: CASSHSGTGGGGEQFF

D: TRBD2
J: TRBJ2-1
size: .
V: TRBV3-1/TRBV3-2
DNA: TGTGCCAGCAGCCAAGATGAGACTAGCGGGGTGCATGAGCAGTTCTTC
CDR3: CASSQDETSGVHEQFF

D: .
J: TRBJ2-3
size: .
V: TRBV27
DNA: TGTGCCAGCAGTCCTCCCCGACTAGCGGACAGGGTGGATACGCAGTATTTT
CDR3: CASSPPRLADRVDTQYF

D: TRBD2
J: TRBJ2-4
size: .
V: TRBV6-6
DNA: TGTGCCAGCAGTTCGGGACTAGTCCCAAGAAACATTCAGTACTTC
CDR3: CASSSGLVPRNIQYF

D: .
J: TRBJ2-2
size: .
V: TRBV18
DNA: TGTGCCAGCTCACCCGACTGGACGAACACCGGGGAGCTGTTTTTT
CDR3: CASSPDWTNTGELFF

D: TRBD2
J: TRBJ2-7
size: .
V: TRBV18
DNA: TGTGCCAGCTCAACTAGCGGGAATCTCGGCGAGCAGTACTTC
CDR3: CASSTSGNLGEQYF

D: TRBD2
J: TRBJ2-7
size: .
V: TRBV5-1
DNA: TGCGCCAGCAGCCCATTGCCGGGACTAGCGGGAGGCGAGCAGTACTTC
CDR3: CASSPLPGLAGGEQYF

D: .
J: TRBJ2-7
size: few
V: TRBV10-1
DNA: TGCGCCAGCAGTTCACAGGGGGGGGAGCAGTACTTC
CDR3: CASSSQGGEQYF

D: TRBD2
J: TRBJ2-5
size: few
V: TRBV19
DNA: TGTGCCAGTAGTATAGAACTAGCGGGACTAGAGACCCAGTACTTC
CDR3: CASSIELAGLETQYF

D: .
J: TRBJ2-7
size: once
V: TRBV2
DNA: TGTGCCAGCAGACAGACAGGGACTTACGAGCAGTACTTC
CDR3: CASRQTGTYEQYF

D: .
J: TRBJ1-1
size: .
V: TRBV5-1
DNA: TGCGCCAGCAGCTTGGGAGGTTTCATGAACACTGAAGCTTTCTTT
CDR3: CASSLGGFMNTEAFF

D: TRBD1
J: TRBJ2-5
size: .
V: TRBV7-9
DNA: TGTGCCAGCAGCTTAACAGACAGGGGGCCGCGAGAGACCCAGTACTTC
CDR3: CASSLTDRGPRETQYF

D: .
J: TRBJ2-7
size: .
V: TRBV7-9
DNA: TGTGCCAGCAGCTTAGGAGACAGATCCGAGCAGTACTTC
CDR3: CASSLGDRSEQYF

D: TRBD1
J: TRBJ1-6
size: many
V: TRBV5-6
DNA: TGTGCCAGCAGAGGGGGACAGTATAATTCACCCCTCCACTTT
CDR3: CASRGGQYNSPLHF

D: TRBD2
J: TRBJ2-7
size: .
V: TRBV7-9
DNA: TGTGCCAGCAGCTTACTAGCGGGAGAATACGAGCAGTACTTC
CDR3: CASSLLAGEYEQYF

D: TRBD1
J: TRBJ1-2
size: .
V: TRBV7-9
DNA: TGTGCCAGCAGCCTAGGGACTCGGACAGGGGGCGCAGATGGCTACACCTTC
CDR3: CASSLGTRTGGADGYTF

D: TRBD1
J: TRBJ1-2
size: .
V: TRBV5-6
DNA: TGTGCCAGCAGCCGGGACAGGGGAGTTACTAACTATGGCTACACCTTC
CDR3: CASSRDRGVTNYGYTF

D: TRBD2
J: TRBJ2-4
size: .
V: TRBV19
DNA: TGTGCCAGCAACCCTGGGGGGGGAAACATTCAGTACTTC
CDR3: CASNPGGGNIQYF

D: TRBD2
J: TRBJ2-1
size: .
V: TRBV5-1
DNA: TGCGCCACCACGACTAGCGGGGGGATGCCCTACAATGAGCAGTTCTTC
CDR3: CATTTSGGMPYNEQFF

D: TRBD1
J: TRBJ2-6
size: .
V: TRBV28
DNA: TGTGCCAGCATAGAGGGGGCGCTTGGGGCCAACGTCCTGACTTTC
CDR3: CASIEGALGANVLTF

D: TRBD1
J: TRBJ1-6
size: few
V: TRBV19
DNA: TGTGCCAGCCGGACAGGCGGGAATAATTCACCCCTCCACTTT
CDR3: CASRTGGNNSPLHF

D: TRBD2
J: TRBJ2-7
size: once
V: TRBV28
DNA: TGTGCCAGCAGACCCGGCGGGGCGGGGGGGCCGAGCTCCTACGAGCAGTACTTC
CDR3: CASRPGGAGGPSSYEQYF

D: .
J: TRBJ1-2
size: .
V: TRBV28
DNA: TGTGCCAGCAGTTTACAGGGCCTCTATGGCTACACCTTC
CDR3: CASSLQGLYGYTF

D: TRBD2
J: TRBJ2-3
size: .
V: TRBV5-5
DNA: TGTGCCAGCAGCTTGGAGGGTGGCGGGAGGACCACAGATACGCAGTATTTT
CDR3: CASSLEGGGRTTDTQYF

D: .
J: TRBJ1-6
size: .
V: TRBV7-8
DNA: TGTGCCAGCAGCAACAGAGGGGGTGGATCCTATAATTCACCCCTCCACTTT
CDR3: CASSNRGGGSYNSPLHF

D: TRBD2
J: TRBJ2-1
size: once
V: TRBV7-8
DNA: TGTGCCAGCAGCATGCATCGAACCGGGACTAGATATAGCTACAATGAGCAGTTCTTC
CDR3: CASSMHRTGTRYSYNEQFF

D: TRBD2
J: TRBJ2-3
size: once
V: TRBV29-1
DNA: TGCAGCGTTGAAAATCGGCGGGGGGCAGATACGCAGTATTTT
CDR3: CSVENRRGADTQYF

D: .
J: TRBJ1-2
size: .
V: TRBV14
DNA: TGTGCCAGCAGCGCGACTCCCCTTGGCGGCTACACCTTC
CDR3: CASSATPLGGYTF

D: .
J: TRBJ2-3
size: .
V: TRBV20-1
DNA: TGCAGTGCTAGTGATTCGGGAAGCACAGATACGCAGTATTTT
CDR3: CSASDSGSTDTQYF

D: .
J: TRBJ1-1
size: .
V: TRBV11-2
DNA: TGTGCCAGCAGCTTAGGGACATCCACTGAAGCTTTCTTT
CDR3: CASSLGTSTEAFF

D: .
J: TRBJ2-7
size: .
V: TRBV7-2
DNA: TGTGCCAGCAGCCCCTCGGGGGGAGGGGGCTACGAGCAGTACTTC
CDR3: CASSPSGGGGYEQYF

D: .
J: TRBJ1-4
size: few
V: TRBV7-9
DNA: TGTGCCAGCAGCTTAGATCAGGGTGAAAAACTGTTTTTT
CDR3: CASSLDQGEKLFF

D: .
J: TRBJ1-5
size: few
V: TRBV19
DNA: TGTGCCAGTAGTAGGGGGCCCTATAGCAATCAGCCCCAGCATTTT
CDR3: CASSRGPYSNQPQHF

D: TRBD2
J: TRBJ2-3
size: once
V: TRBV5-4
DNA: TGTGCCAGCAGCTCCCCTGAGCGGGGAAGAGATACGCAGTATTTT
CDR3: CASSSPERGRDTQYF